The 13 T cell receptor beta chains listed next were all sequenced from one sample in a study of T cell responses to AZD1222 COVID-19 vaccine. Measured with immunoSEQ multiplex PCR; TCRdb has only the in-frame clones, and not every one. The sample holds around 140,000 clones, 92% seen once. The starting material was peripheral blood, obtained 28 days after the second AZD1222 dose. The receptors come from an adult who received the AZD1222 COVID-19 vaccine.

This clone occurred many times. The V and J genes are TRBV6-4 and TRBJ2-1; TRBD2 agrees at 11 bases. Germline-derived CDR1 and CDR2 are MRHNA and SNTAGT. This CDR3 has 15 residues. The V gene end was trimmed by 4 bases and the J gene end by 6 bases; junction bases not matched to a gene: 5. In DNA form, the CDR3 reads TGTGCCAGCAGTGGGGGGACTAGCGGACCCAATGAGCAGTTCTTC. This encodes CASSGGTSGPNEQFF.

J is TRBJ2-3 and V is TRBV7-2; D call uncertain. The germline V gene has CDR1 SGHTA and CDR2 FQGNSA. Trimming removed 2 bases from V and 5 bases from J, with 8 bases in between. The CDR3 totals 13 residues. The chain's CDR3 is CASSLRARDTQYF. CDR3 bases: TGTGCCAGCAGCTTAAGGGCGCGAGATACGCAGTATTTT.

DNA of the CDR3: TGTGCCAGCAGCCCCTGGGGGCGGGGGGACCTTGAGACCCAGTACTTC. This codes for CASSPWGRGDLETQYF. V usage is TRBV7-2 and J usage is TRBJ2-5, with 8 bases identical to TRBD2. The length of the CDR3 is 16 residues. The germline V gene encodes CDR1 SGHTA and CDR2 FQGNSA. V shed 5 bases, J shed 5 bases, and the junction held 13 bases outside the gene matches. The whole variable domain, remainder taken from reference TRBV7-2 and TRBJ2-5, is GAGVSQSPSNKVTEKGKDVELRCDPISGHTALYWYRQSLGQGLEFLIYFQGNSAPDKSGLPSDRFSAERTGGSVSTLTIQRTQQEDSAVYLCASSPWGRGDLETQYFGPGTRLLVL.

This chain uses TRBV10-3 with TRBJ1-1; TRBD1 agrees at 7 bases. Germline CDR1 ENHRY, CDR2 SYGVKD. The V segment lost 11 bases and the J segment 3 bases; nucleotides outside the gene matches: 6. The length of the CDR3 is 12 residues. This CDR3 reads CASTGRDTEAFF. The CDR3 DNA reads TGTGCCTCGACAGGGAGGGACACTGAAGCTTTCTTT.

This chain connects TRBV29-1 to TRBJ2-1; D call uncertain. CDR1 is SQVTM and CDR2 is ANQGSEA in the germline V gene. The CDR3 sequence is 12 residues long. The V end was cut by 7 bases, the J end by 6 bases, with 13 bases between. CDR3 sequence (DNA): TGCAGCGCCCCGGCGTCGGCCAATGAGCAGTTCTTC. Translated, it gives CSAPASANEQFF.

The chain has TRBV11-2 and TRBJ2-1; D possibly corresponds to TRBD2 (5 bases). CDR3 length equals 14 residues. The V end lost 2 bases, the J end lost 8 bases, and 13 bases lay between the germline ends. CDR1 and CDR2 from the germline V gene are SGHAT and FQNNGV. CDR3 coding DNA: TGTGCCAGCAGCTTAACCAGTGGGCGGGATGAGCAGTTCTTC. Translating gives CASSLTSGRDEQFF.

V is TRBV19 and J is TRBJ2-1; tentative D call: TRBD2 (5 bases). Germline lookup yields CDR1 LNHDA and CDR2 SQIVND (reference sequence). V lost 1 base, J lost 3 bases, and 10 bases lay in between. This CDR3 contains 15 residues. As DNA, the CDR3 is TGTGCCAGTAGTATAGCCAGCGGAGACTACAATGAGCAGTTCTTC. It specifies CASSIASGDYNEQFF.

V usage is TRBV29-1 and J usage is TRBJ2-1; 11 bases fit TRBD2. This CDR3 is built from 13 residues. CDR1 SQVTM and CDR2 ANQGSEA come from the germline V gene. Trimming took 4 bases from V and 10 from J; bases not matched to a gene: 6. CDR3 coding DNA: TGCAGCGTTGTGGGACTAGCGGCGGAGGAGCAGTTCTTC. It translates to CSVVGLAAEEQFF.

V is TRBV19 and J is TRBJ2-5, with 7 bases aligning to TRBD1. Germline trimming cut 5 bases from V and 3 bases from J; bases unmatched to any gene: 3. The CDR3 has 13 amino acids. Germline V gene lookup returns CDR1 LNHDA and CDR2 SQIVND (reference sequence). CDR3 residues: CASSSGQKETQYF. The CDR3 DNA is TGTGCCAGTAGTTCGGGACAGAAAGAGACCCAGTACTTC.

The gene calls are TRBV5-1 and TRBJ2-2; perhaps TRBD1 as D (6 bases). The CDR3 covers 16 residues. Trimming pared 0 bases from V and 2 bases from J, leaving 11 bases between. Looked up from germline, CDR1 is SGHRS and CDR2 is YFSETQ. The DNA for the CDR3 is TGCGCCAGCAGCTTGGGGGGGACATTTAACACCGGGGAGCTGTTTTTT. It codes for CASSLGGTFNTGELFF.

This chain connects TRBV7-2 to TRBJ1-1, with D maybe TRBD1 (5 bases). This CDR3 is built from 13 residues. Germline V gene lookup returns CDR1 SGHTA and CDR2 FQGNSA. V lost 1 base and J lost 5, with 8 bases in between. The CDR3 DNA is TGTGCCAGCAGCTTAGTGCAGGGTACTGAAGCTTTCTTT. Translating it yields CASSLVQGTEAFF.

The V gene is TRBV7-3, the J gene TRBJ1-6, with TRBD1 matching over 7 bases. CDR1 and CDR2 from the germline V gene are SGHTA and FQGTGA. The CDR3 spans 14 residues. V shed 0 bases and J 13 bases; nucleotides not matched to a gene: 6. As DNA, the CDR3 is TGTGCCAGCAGCTTAACGGAACAGGGGTCGCCCCTCCACTTT. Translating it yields CASSLTEQGSPLHF. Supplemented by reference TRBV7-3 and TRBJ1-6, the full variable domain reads GAGVSQTPSNKVTEKGKYVELRCDPISGHTALYWYRQSLGQGPEFLIYFQGTGAADDSGLPNDRFFAVRPEGSVSTLKIQRTERGDSAVYLCASSLTEQGSPLHFGNGTRLTVT.

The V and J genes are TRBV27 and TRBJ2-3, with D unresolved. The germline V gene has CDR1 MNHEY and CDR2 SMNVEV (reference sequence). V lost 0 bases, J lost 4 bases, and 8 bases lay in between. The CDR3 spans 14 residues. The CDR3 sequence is CASSLSLISDTQYF. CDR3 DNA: TGTGCCAGCAGTTTATCGTTAATATCAGATACGCAGTATTTT.